This T cell receptor (beta chain) is drawn from a study of cytomegalovirus exposure and HLA in healthy donors (dated by TCRdb to 2015 to 2018). The study in broad terms: According to an earlier analysis of 587 of the donors, 200 million or so T cells yielded approximately 120 million unique TCR beta sequences and 250 to 350 Gb of sequence data. An early release that covered around 590 HLA-typed donors contained approximately 300 gigabases of sequencing data and 85 million to 100 million unique TCR sequences. Among the roughly 380 genotyped donors, approximately 76% belonged to the genetic ancestry cluster associated with self-reported Caucasian donors. The aim of the study was to test whether cataloging public T cell receptors could identify signatures of past pathogen exposure. The study profiled the T cell repertoires of hundreds of subjects by immunosequencing and related them to cytomegalovirus serostatus. Besides the first cohort of 666 subjects, a separate validation cohort made up of 95 to 150 different subjects was used. To predict cytomegalovirus infection status, the study brought together high-throughput TCR immunosequencing, statistical association of individual TCRs with disease status, and machine learning. A later analysis re-examined previously published TCR beta repertoires from roughly 650 donors and added high-resolution HLA genotyping to investigate patterns of TCR occurrence. Rather than using new phenotypic data, the later analysis identified candidate immune exposures from TCR beta sequences and from how often those sequences occurred across donors. To decide whether each TCR beta V gene segment behaved as functional or pseudogenic, an earlier analysis of 587 of the donors relied on high-throughput TCR beta sequencing. Alongside the repertoire data, information on donor age, sex, ethnicity and CMV serostatus was compiled. Genome-wide SNP genotypes for about 65% of the 666 donors were used in a later genetic analysis, which treated that subset as a discovery cohort. Every repertoire in the discovery cohort had been generated on one and the same sequencing platform. HLA typing included class I and class II loci at four-digit resolution. Typing coverage varied by locus: roughly 629-630 donors for A, B, C, DRB1 and DQB1; roughly 560 for DQA1; more than 600 for DPA1; roughly 470 for DPB1. Because of strong linkage in the cohort, roughly five DR-DQ haplotypes were treated as single units for association and clustering. On average, 235,054 unique TCR beta nucleotide sequences were sequenced per donor among a few hundred genotyped donors of the cohort, with roughly 18% of those sequences being non-productive.

A few counts support this clone. The antigen this receptor binds is unknown. Qualities for individual bases were not recorded, and no much larger clone is one base off. The cohort comprised some 680 healthy bone marrow donors. All cohort members were sampled while nominally healthy, although unrecorded immune exposures were likely present. The donor tested CMV seropositive, placing the donor among the approximately 310 seropositive members of the cohort. Every donor gave a peripheral blood sample, and the peripheral blood mononuclear cells from that sample were used for TCR beta sequencing. Genomic DNA was extracted from the blood cell samples with the Qiagen DNeasy Blood Extraction Kit. Receptor amplification or capture employed the immunoSEQ multiplex PCR assay. The multiplex PCR relied on a mix of 60 forward primers for TCR Vbeta segments and 13 reverse primers for TCR Jbeta segments. A multiplex PCR assay on genomic DNA amplified the CDR3 region of rearranged TCR beta genes. On the Illumina HiSeq System, the amplified TCR beta libraries were sequenced as 87-base-pair reads. As for how the authors treated the data: A later analysis tallied roughly 78 million unique TCR beta chains across the 700 or so repertoires, and some 10 million of those chains were shared by two or more donors. Raw reads were error-corrected and collapsed into unique sequences by a nearest-neighbor algorithm in which closely related sequences were merged to remove PCR and sequencing errors. To assign V, D and J gene segments, CDR3 sequences were aligned to IMGT reference sequences. For a sequence to be retained, at least a six-nucleotide match to both a V gene segment and a J gene segment was required. Rearrangements were classified as productive when the CDR3 lacked stop codons and remained in frame with V and J, and all other rearrangements were classified as non-productive. Following IMGT convention, CDR3 was defined as the stretch from the second conserved V-encoded cysteine up to the conserved J-encoded phenylalanine. The earlier analysis of roughly 590 of the donors excluded any sequence lacking an unambiguous match to a single V gene segment. In an earlier analysis of a few hundred of the donors, V segments were called functional above 56.7% productive rearrangements and were called segregating when the between-donor standard deviation exceeded 5%. A statistical classification framework was built for diagnosing cytomegalovirus status from the catalog of TCR beta chain sequences. A later analysis assigned V and J genes by comparing TCR nucleotide sequences with IMGT/GENE-DB human TR gene sequences. A later analysis assigned CDR3 sequences and most-parsimonious VDJ recombination scenarios with the TCRdist pipeline. A later analysis defined each TCR beta chain by its CDR3 amino acid sequence plus V-gene family, and excluded reads lacking a unique V-gene family. As a way to deal with suspected cross-contamination and a sequencing artifact, a later analysis dropped approximately 570 nucleotide sequences that were highly shared and had low generation probability. For each public chain, a later analysis derived a clonal expansion index from normalized ranks of inferred template counts within each repertoire. Generation probabilities in a later analysis came from a VDJ recombination model fitted to out-of-frame rearrangements, and those results were checked against IGoR. A later analysis scored TCR-TCR, TCR-HLA and TCR-CMV co-occurrence with hypergeometric tests, applying a repertoire-size bias correction to TCR pairs. A later analysis estimated false discovery rates by permuting HLA or CMV assignments 20 times. In a later analysis, co-occurring TCRs were grouped using DBSCAN, with TCRdist sequence similarity added in when clustering inside HLA-allele-positive subsets. Repertoires with fewer than 30,000 or more than 120,000 public chains, plus five repertoires with anomalous nucleotide sharing, were excluded from co-occurrence clustering. The table comes from immuneACCESS by way of TCRdb, which keeps in-frame sequences with V and J called. Part of the clones is missing from these tables; in studies checked, under half for an unresolved V gene and the rest for unknown reasons. Clone size and V and J calls were adopted from that table, with D and trimming inferred from the DNA. For this sample there are about 82,000 clones; under 80% appear just once. The ten largest clones take up more than 20% of the sample.

CDR1 LGHNA and CDR2 YSLEER are derived from the germline V gene. The CDR3 holds 15 amino acids from the cysteine to the phenylalanine. Only the CDR3 part of the read is kept: 45 bases, read in frame from the first base. Trimming removed 0 bases from V and 5 bases from J, leaving 13 bases between the germline ends. Points the paper makes about the study in general: The sequencing pipeline was judged likely to have produced a cluster of highly shared sequence variants as a technical artifact. In a later analysis, most CMV-associated TCR beta chains were found to appear HLA-restricted, with HLA associations seemingly driven largely by CMV exposure. Across donors, most TCR sequences were observed very rarely, whereas some public TCRs were present in many individuals. In a later analysis, 15,000 to 20,000 TCR beta sequences were associated with specific HLA alleles at a false discovery rate of 0.05. Sequencing depth was assumed to be roughly uniform across donors in the presence/absence analyses, though that assumption may not hold. In both the original and validation cohorts, the classifier was reported to diagnose cytomegalovirus status with high specificity and sensitivity. For the cohort, immune exposure information was limited to CMV serostatus. A further reported finding was that TCR beta sequences accurately predicted the HLA-A and HLA-B alleles for most subjects in the first cohort. An earlier analysis of approximately 590 of the donors showed that most TCR beta V segments appeared in productive rearrangements either about 87% or about 30% of the time, which broadly matched IMGT annotations. In a later analysis, several top co-occurrence clusters were reported to appear linked to parvovirus B19, influenza, CMV and Epstein-Barr virus. A later analysis found that HLA-associated TCR beta chains were more clonally expanded and had lower generation probabilities than equally common non-associated chains. The earlier analysis of almost 600 of the donors excluded some 15 rarely observed V segments, including chromosome 9 orphons, because counts were too low. According to a later genetic analysis, donors in an Asian-associated ancestry cluster had fewer N-insertions in productive TCRs than the approximately 700-donor mean. According to the authors, the approach could potentially be generalized to other disease states and immunological phenotypes. When HLA alleles, especially DR and DQ, strongly co-occurred, attributing TCR associations to individual alleles was difficult. In the study, approximately 160 TCR beta chains were listed as associated with cytomegalovirus. HLA typing was unavailable for some donors at each locus, so association tests used only the typed subset. In vitro tests confirmed that a few of the cytomegalovirus-associated TCR beta chains recognize cytomegalovirus antigens. Because the 87-base-pair reads could not distinguish some IMGT-functional V segments, including TRBV6-2 and TRBV6-3, those segments were excluded. A later genetic analysis associated a missense DCLRE1C variant with V-gene and J-gene trimming of TCR beta chains, and an independent cohort replicated the association. In this cohort, only TCR beta chains were sequenced, and detectable features were limited by the absence of alpha or paired-chain data. In a later analysis, the rate of TCR association differed among HLA loci, with DRB1 alleles having the most associated TCRs and HLA-C alleles having the fewest. Correlated functional status among segregating V segments might reflect linkage disequilibrium, but an unknown experimental factor could not be ruled out.

This receptor chain uses TRBV4-3 and TRBJ1-2; too little of a D gene remains to name it. The TCR originated in a man aged 25-40 years in good health and CMV-seropositive. Sequenced sample: PBMCs. The nucleotide sequence reads as follows: TGCGCCAGCAGCCAAGAGAGATACAGCAGTTATGGCTACACCTTC. The resulting protein is CASSQERYSSYGYTF.